A single sample gave rise to the 23 T cell receptor beta chains below, sequenced in a study of T cells in Graves' hyperthyroidism and ophthalmopathy. Researchers amplified the TCR beta CDR3 regions from RNA transcripts. The TCR CDR3 was amplified in a first-round RT-PCR using the HTBI primer set. One entry per CDR3 protein results from TCRdb running MiXCR on the multiplex PCR reads. The sample holds fewer than 900,000 distinct CDR3 sequences, 15% to 20% seen once. The sample consisted of blood. The receptors come from a woman aged 45 to 65 with Graves' hyperthyroidism that later progressed to Graves' ophthalmopathy.

The sample holds many counts of this clonotype. The chain employs TRBV12-3 or TRBV12-4 and TRBJ2-1; TRBD2 aligns across 8 bases. The trim removed 4 bases at V and 3 bases at J, leaving 2 bases unmatched. This CDR3 has 14 residues. In DNA, the CDR3 is TGTGCCAGCAGTTCGCGGGGGGACTACAATGAGCAGTTCTTC. It specifies CASSSRGDYNEQFF.

The chain couples TRBV6-2 or TRBV6-3 to TRBJ1-1; no reliable D call. Germline V CDR1 and CDR2: MNHEY, SVGEGT. CDR3 length: 12 amino acids. Trimming shortened V by 0 bases and J by 8 bases, and 7 bases separated the two germline ends. CDR3 nucleotide sequence: TGTGCCAGCAGTTACTCGATTACCGAAGCTTTCTTT. Translated: CASSYSITEAFF.

At least ten counts were recorded for this clonotype. The chain joins TRBV3-1 to TRBJ2-3, with no clear D. Germline CDR1 LGHDT, CDR2 YNNKEL (reference sequence). This CDR3 has 14 amino acids. V lost 0 bases and J lost 3, with 7 bases in between. Here the CDR3 DNA reads TGTGCCAGCAGCCAAGAGTTGCCGACAGATACGCAGTATTTT. It specifies CASSQELPTDTQYF.

The rearrangement joins TRBV29-1 to TRBJ2-5; the D is unclear. CDR1 SQVTM and CDR2 ANQGSEA come from the germline V gene. Trimming shortened V by 7 bases and J by 5 bases, and 17 bases separated the two germline ends. The CDR3 loop spans 13 amino acids. CDR3 region: CSASRSPSETQYF. DNA of the CDR3: TGCAGCGCCTCCCGTTCCCCCTCGGAGACCCAGTACTTC. Full variable domain (missing parts from reference TRBV29-1 and TRBJ2-5): SAVISQKPSRDICQRGTSLTIQCQVDSQVTMMFWYRQQPGQSLTLIATANQGSEATYESGFVIDKFPISRPNLTFSTLTVSNMSPEDSSIYLCSASRSPSETQYFGPGTRLLVL.

The chain couples TRBV6-1 to TRBJ2-2; 11 bases are shared with TRBD2. Losses at the gene ends were 7 bases for V and 3 bases for J; bases not matched to a gene: 19. Germline-derived CDR1 and CDR2 are MNHNS and SASEGT. The CDR3 contains 20 residues. The CDR3 loop is CASTPPLGLAGPTDTGELFF. In nucleotides, the CDR3 is TGTGCCAGCACCCCACCACTTGGACTAGCGGGCCCAACGGACACCGGGGAGCTGTTTTTT.

This clonotype was counted only a few times. This rearrangement joins TRBV20-1 to TRBJ1-5; D not resolved. V lost 0 bases to trimming and J lost 1 base, with 1 base between them. The CDR3 spans 12 residues. Germline V gene lookup returns CDR1 DFQATT and CDR2 SNEGSKA (reference sequence). The CDR3 is CSARESNQPQHF. The CDR3 DNA is TGCAGTGCTAGAGAAAGCAATCAGCCCCAGCATTTT.

The genes are TRBV20-1 and TRBJ2-2; 9 bases are a match to TRBD1. Losses at the gene ends were 2 bases for V and 4 bases for J; bases not matched to a gene: 5. Germline CDR1 DFQATT, CDR2 SNEGSKA (reference sequence). The CDR3 sequence is 15 residues long. CDR3 in DNA: TGCAGTGCTAGAAAACAGGGGGCGGCCACCGGGGAGCTGTTTTTT. This translates into CSARKQGAATGELFF.

V is TRBV20-1 and J is TRBJ2-7; 9 bases map to TRBD2. Germline assignment: CDR1 DFQATT and CDR2 SNEGSKA (reference sequence). Trimming cost V 5 bases and J 5 bases; bases outside gene matches: 7. This CDR3 is 13 amino acids long. Written as DNA, the CDR3 is TGCAGTGCTCATAGCGGGGGTGGCGACGAGCAGTACTTC. The encoded protein is CSAHSGGGDEQYF.

This clonotype was observed at least ten times. The chain joins TRBV6-5 to TRBJ1-4; no definite D call. Trimming cost V 4 bases and J 4 bases, with 13 bases left between them. The CDR3 has 15 residues. Germline CDR1 reads MNHEY; CDR2 reads SVGAGI. The DNA of the CDR3 is TGTGCCAGCAGTTTCCCCTCGGACCTTAATGAAAAACTGTTTTTT. Amino acid sequence: CASSFPSDLNEKLFF.

There are many counts of this clonotype. The rearrangement uses TRBV5-1 and TRBJ2-5, with 9 positions matching TRBD2. CDR1 SGHRS and CDR2 YFSETQ come from the germline V gene. CDR3 length: 17 residues. With 5 bases clipped from V and 2 bases from J, the junction kept 13 bases outside the gene matches. The CDR3 DNA reads TGCGCCAGCAGTTACTCCGGGACTAGCAGTTCACAAGAGACCCAGTACTTC. Translated, it gives CASSYSGTSSSQETQYF.

The table lists this clonotype with many counts. The chain combines TRBV7-2 with TRBJ1-3; D remains unclear. Trimming shortened V by 5 bases and J by 0 bases, and 14 bases separated the two germline ends. Germline V gene sequence: CDR1 SGHTA, CDR2 FQGNSA. The CDR3 contains 16 residues. The CDR3 DNA follows: TGTGCCAGCAGCCCGACTTTGGCTATCTCTGGAAACACCATATATTTT. As protein: CASSPTLAISGNTIYF.

This clonotype has a handful of counts. This chain joins TRBV7-2 and TRBJ2-5; D possibly uses TRBD1 or TRBD2 (5 bases each). Germline loops: CDR1 SGHTA, CDR2 FQGNSA. CDR3 size: 15 residues. V lost 9 bases to trimming and J lost 2 bases, with 19 bases between them. CDR3 DNA sequence: TGTGCCAGTAGTGAAGGGGACGGCCCACAAGAGACCCAGTACTTC. Encoded protein: CASSEGDGPQETQYF.

The chain uses TRBV3-1 and TRBJ2-7; D gene ambiguous. CDR3 length: 15 amino acids. The V and J ends lost 2 bases and 6 bases respectively, with 17 bases between them. Germline loops: CDR1 LGHDT, CDR2 YNNKEL (reference sequence). The CDR3 region has the DNA TGTGCCAGCAGCCAAAACCAAGTTACGGCAAGCGAGCAGTACTTC. As protein: CASSQNQVTASEQYF.

This chain uses TRBV11-2 with TRBJ1-1; 10 nucleotides align to TRBD1. Trimming at V came to 5 bases and at J to 5 bases, leaving 11 bases not matched to a gene. This CDR3 has 16 residues. Germline values: CDR1 SGHAT, CDR2 FQNNGV. CDR3 DNA sequence: TGTGCCAGCAGCGTAGGACAGGGGGGGGTTTGGACTGAAGCTTTCTTT. As protein: CASSVGQGGVWTEAFF. Full variable domain (outside the CDR3, taken from reference TRBV11-2 and TRBJ1-1): EAGVAQSPRYKIIEKRQSVAFWCNPISGHATLYWYQQILGQGPKLLIQFQNNGVVDDSQLPKDRFSAERLKGVDSTLKIQPAKLEDSAVYLCASSVGQGGVWTEAFFGQGTRLTVV.

This clonotype was counted once. The chain joins TRBV18 to TRBJ2-7; 9 bases line up with TRBD1. Looked up from germline, CDR1 is KGHSH and CDR2 is LQKENI. The junction had 11 bases not matched to a gene; V was cut back by 8 bases and J by 3 bases. The CDR3 loop spans 15 amino acids. Here the CDR3 DNA reads TGTGCCAGCGCCCCGACCGGGACAGGGCTCTACGAGCAGTACTTC. This sequence encodes CASAPTGTGLYEQYF.

This clonotype was found a few times. The chain combines TRBV4-1 with TRBJ2-1, with TRBD1 as a possible D gene (5 bases). The germline gives CDR1 MGHRA, CDR2 YSYEKL. Trimming removed 1 base at V and 8 bases at J, with 9 bases between. The CDR3 is 13 residues long. The CDR3 region has the DNA TGCGCCAGCAGCCAAGTCCAGGGCGATGAGCAGTTCTTC. This sequence encodes CASSQVQGDEQFF.

This clonotype has more than one count but fewer than ten. This chain links TRBV19 with TRBJ2-4; D call uncertain. In germline, CDR1 is LNHDA, CDR2 SQIVND (reference sequence). The CDR3 loop spans 14 amino acids. V was cut by 0 bases and J by 5 bases, with 8 bases left in between. The chain's CDR3 is CASSIDPNQNIQYF. The CDR3 DNA reads TGTGCCAGTAGTATAGATCCAAACCAAAACATTCAGTACTTC.

The chain is built from TRBV4-1 and TRBJ1-2; D gene unclear. The CDR3 runs 15 residues. The germline V and J ends were trimmed by 5 bases and 0 bases, with 13 bases remaining between them. Germline V gives CDR1 MGHRA, CDR2 YSYEKL. The CDR3 reads CASSEREATNYGYTF. The CDR3 nucleotides are TGCGCCAGCAGCGAGCGGGAGGCAACTAACTATGGCTACACCTTC.

This clonotype was recorded many times. The CDR3 sequence: CSARSGLAVTSTDTQYF. CDR3 DNA sequence: TGCAGTGCTAGATCGGGACTAGCGGTGACTAGCACAGATACGCAGTATTTT. This chain joins TRBV20-1 and TRBJ2-3; 11 bases are a match to TRBD2. This CDR3 has 17 amino acids. The V and J ends lost 2 bases and 0 bases, in that order; junction bases with no gene match: 7. CDR1 and CDR2 (germline): DFQATT, SNEGSKA (reference sequence).

The CDR3 spells CAWSVAGNYGYTF. The CDR3 DNA reads as TGTGCCTGGAGTGTAGCAGGGAACTATGGCTACACCTTC. The chain employs TRBV30 and TRBJ1-2; possibly TRBD1 for D (5 bases). V was clipped by 0 bases and J by 2 bases, with 7 bases between them. The CDR3 consists of 13 residues. CDR1 is GTSNPN, CDR2 SVGIG, per germline (reference sequence).

This rearrangement joins TRBV15 to TRBJ1-1, with no clear D. V lost 0 bases, J lost 2 bases, and 7 bases lay in between. Looked up from germline, CDR1 is LNHNV and CDR2 is YYDKDF (reference sequence). CDR3 length equals 14 residues. This CDR3 reads CATSRDTRNTEAFF. For the CDR3, the DNA is TGTGCCACCAGCAGAGATACACGTAACACTGAAGCTTTCTTT.

The chain couples TRBV18 to TRBJ2-7, with 7 bases aligning to TRBD1. Germline loops: CDR1 KGHSH, CDR2 LQKENI. V lost 2 bases, J lost 2 bases, and 6 bases stayed unmatched. The CDR3 is 15 amino acids. The CDR3 DNA is TGTGCCAGCTCACCAGACAGGGCAGCTACCTACGAGCAGTACTTC. Translation gives CASSPDRAATYEQYF.

The CDR3 DNA sequence: TGTGCCAGCAGTTCACGACAAAATTGGGGTGAAGCTTTCTTT. The encoded protein is CASSSRQNWGEAFF. The chain is built from TRBV28 and TRBJ1-1, with D unresolved. The CDR3 runs 14 residues. The V end was cut by 4 bases, the J end by 7 bases, with 16 bases between. Germline loops: CDR1 MDHEN, CDR2 SYDVKM.